The 2 T cell receptor beta chains in this list originate from one sample, sequenced in a study of T cells expressing NK-cell markers. TCRdb reprocessed the 5' RACE reads; each CDR3 protein has one entry and no DNA is given. The table gives hundreds of thousands of distinct CDR3 sequences; the top ten clones make up roughly 5.5% of it. Sequenced input: blood T cells: a sorted CD56 or NKG2C T cell subset, CD4+ or CD8+ T cells, or bulk PBMC T cells (not recorded which). The receptors here all came from a man aged 18 to 69 in good health.

This rearrangement joins TRBV20-1 to TRBJ2-7; TCRdb picks TRBD2, but there is no DNA to check that call. CDR1 and CDR2 (germline): DFQATT, SNEGSKA (reference sequence). The CDR3 runs to 12 residues. The chain's CDR3 is CSVRGGTYEQYF.

Here the CDR3 reads CASSLGTSGGPFTDTQYF. This sequence joins TRBV11-1 and TRBJ2-3; TCRdb lists TRBD2, though no DNA is available to test this call. The CDR3 is 18 residues long. The germline V gene has CDR1 SGHAT and CDR2 FQDESV (reference sequence). The whole variable domain, remainder taken from reference TRBV11-1 and TRBJ2-3, is EAEVAQSPRYKITEKSQAVAFWCDPISGHATLYWYRQILGQGPELLVQFQDESVVDDSQLPKDRFSAERLKGVDSTLKIQPAELGDSAMYLCASSLGTSGGPFTDTQYFGPGTRLTVL.